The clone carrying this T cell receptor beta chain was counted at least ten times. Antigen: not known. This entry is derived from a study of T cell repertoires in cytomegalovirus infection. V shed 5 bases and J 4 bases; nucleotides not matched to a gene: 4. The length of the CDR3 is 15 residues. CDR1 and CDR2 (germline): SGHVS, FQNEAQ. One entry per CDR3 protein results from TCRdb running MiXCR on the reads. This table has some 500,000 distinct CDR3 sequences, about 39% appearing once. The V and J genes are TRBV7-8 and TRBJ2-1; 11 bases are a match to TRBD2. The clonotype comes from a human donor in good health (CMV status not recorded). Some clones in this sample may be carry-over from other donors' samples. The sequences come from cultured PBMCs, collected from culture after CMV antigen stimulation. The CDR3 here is CASSGGTSGYNEQFF. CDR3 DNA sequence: TGTGCCAGCAGCGGCGGGACTAGCGGATACAATGAGCAGTTCTTC.